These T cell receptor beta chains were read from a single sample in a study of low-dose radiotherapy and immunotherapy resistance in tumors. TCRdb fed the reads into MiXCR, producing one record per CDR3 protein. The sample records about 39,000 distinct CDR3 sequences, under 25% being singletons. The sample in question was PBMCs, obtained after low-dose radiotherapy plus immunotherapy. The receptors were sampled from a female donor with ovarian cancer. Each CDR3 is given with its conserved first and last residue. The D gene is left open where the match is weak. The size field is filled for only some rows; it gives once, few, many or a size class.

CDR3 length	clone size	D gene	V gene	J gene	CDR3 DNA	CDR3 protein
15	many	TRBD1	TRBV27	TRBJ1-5	TGTGCCAGCAGTTCAGGGGGCGTCGGCAATCAGCCCCAGCATTTT	CASSSGGVGNQPQHF
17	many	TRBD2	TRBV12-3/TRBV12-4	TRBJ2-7	TGTGCCAGCAGTTTAGCTCTCGGGACTATTCTCCCCTACGAGCAGTACTTC	CASSLALGTILPYEQYF
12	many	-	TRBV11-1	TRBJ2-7	TGTGCCAGCAGCTTAGCAGGGCACGAGCAGTACTTC	CASSLAGHEQYF
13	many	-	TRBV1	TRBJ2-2	TGCACCAGCAGCCAAAATCCGACCGGGGAGCTGTTTTTT	CTSSQNPTGELFF
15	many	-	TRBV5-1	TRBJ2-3	TGCGCCAGCAGCTTGGGGGGGCGGAGCACAGATACGCAGTATTTT	CASSLGGRSTDTQYF
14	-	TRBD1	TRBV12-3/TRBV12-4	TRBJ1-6	TGTGCCAGCAGTTTGGGGACAGCCAATTCACCCCTCCACTTT	CASSLGTANSPLHF
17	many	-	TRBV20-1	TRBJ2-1	TGCAGTGCTAGAGATGCAACCGGGGTTAGCAGCTACAATGAGCAGTTCTTC	CSARDATGVSSYNEQFF
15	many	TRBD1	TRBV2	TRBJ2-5	TGTGCCAGCAGAGCCCGGGACAGGCCAAAAGAGACCCAGTACTTC	CASRARDRPKETQYF
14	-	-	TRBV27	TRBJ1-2	TGTGCCAGCAGTTTATCAAATACAGGTGGAGGCTACACCTTC	CASSLSNTGGGYTF
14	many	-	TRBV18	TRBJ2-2	TGTGCCAGCAGCCCCGGACAGAACACCGGGGAGCTGTTTTTT	CASSPGQNTGELFF
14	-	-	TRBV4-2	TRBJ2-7	TGTGCCAGCAGCCCGAACGGGCGACCCTACGAGCAGTACTTC	CASSPNGRPYEQYF
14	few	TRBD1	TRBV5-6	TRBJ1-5	TGTGCCAGCAGCCCAGGACAGGGGCGTCAGCCCCAGCATTTT	CASSPGQGRQPQHF
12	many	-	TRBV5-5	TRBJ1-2	TGTGCCAGCAGCCGGGGACATGAGGACTACACCTTC	CASSRGHEDYTF
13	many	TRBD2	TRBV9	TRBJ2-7	TGTGCCAGCAGCGTAGGGGGAGGGGCCGAGCAGTACTTC	CASSVGGGAEQYF
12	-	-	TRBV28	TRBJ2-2	TGTGCCAGCAGTTTCCGCACCGGGGAGCTGTTTTTT	CASSFRTGELFF
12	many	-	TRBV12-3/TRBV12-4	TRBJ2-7	TGTGCCAGCAGTTTCTTTATCTACGAGCAGTACTTC	CASSFFIYEQYF
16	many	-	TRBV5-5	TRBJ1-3	TGTGCCAGCGGATGGGGACCGGCTCTCTCTGGAAACACCATATATTTT	CASGWGPALSGNTIYF
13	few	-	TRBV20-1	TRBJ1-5	-	CSARAQNQPQHFF
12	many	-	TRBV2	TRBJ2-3	TGTGCCAGCAGGGTCTTCACAGATACGCAGTATTTT	CASRVFTDTQYF
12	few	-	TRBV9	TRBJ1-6	TGTGCCAGCAGCGGGCAGGGTTCACCCCTCCACTTT	CASSGQGSPLHF
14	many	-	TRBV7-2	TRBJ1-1	TGTGCCAGCAGCTTAGGGGACTCCAAGGGGAAAGCTTTCTTT	CASSLGDSKGKAFF
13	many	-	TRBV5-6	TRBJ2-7	TGTGCCAGCAGCTTGGGTGGGGGCCGGGAGCAGTACTTC	CASSLGGGREQYF
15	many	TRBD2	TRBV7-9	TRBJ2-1	TGTGCCAGCAGCCCCCTAGCGGGGGGGCTTAATGAGCAGTTCTTC	CASSPLAGGLNEQFF
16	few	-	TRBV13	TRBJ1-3	TGTGCCAGCAGCTTCTTGGGGGGGCCCTCTGGAAACACCATATATTTT	CASSFLGGPSGNTIYF
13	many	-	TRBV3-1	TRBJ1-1	TGTGCCAGCAGCCAAGGGGGGATCACTGAAGCTTTCTTT	CASSQGGITEAFF
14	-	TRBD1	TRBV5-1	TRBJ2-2	TGCGCCAGCAGCAGCGGACAGGACACCGGGGAGCTGTTTTTT	CASSSGQDTGELFF
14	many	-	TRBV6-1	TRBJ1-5	TGTGCCAGCCATAACACGGGGGCTATTCAGCCCCAGCATTTT	CASHNTGAIQPQHF
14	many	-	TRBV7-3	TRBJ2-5	TGTGCCAGCAGCCCCTCAGGGGCTGCGAAGGCCCAGTACTTC	CASSPSGAAKAQYF
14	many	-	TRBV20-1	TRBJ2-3	TGCAGTGCTAGAGATTTCACGGGCACAGATACGCAGTATTTT	CSARDFTGTDTQYF
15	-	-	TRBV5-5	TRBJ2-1	TGTGCCAGCAGCCCGACCGGGACACCTTACAATGAGCAGTTCTTC	CASSPTGTPYNEQFF
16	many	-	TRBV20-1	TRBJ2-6	TGCAGTGCTAGTTGGGGCAGGGGATCTGGGGCCAACGTCCTGACTTTC	CSASWGRGSGANVLTF
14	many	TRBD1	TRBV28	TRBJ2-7	TGTGCCAGCAACCACCGGGACAGGGGCTACGAGCAGTACTTC	CASNHRDRGYEQYF
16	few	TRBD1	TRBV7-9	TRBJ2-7	TGTGCCAGCAGCCCCGCGGGACAGGGATTTGCCTACGAGCAGTACTTC	CASSPAGQGFAYEQYF
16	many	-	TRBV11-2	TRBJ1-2	TGTGCCAGCAGCCCTCTAGTCGGACGATTGGGCTATGGCTACACCTTC	CASSPLVGRLGYGYTF